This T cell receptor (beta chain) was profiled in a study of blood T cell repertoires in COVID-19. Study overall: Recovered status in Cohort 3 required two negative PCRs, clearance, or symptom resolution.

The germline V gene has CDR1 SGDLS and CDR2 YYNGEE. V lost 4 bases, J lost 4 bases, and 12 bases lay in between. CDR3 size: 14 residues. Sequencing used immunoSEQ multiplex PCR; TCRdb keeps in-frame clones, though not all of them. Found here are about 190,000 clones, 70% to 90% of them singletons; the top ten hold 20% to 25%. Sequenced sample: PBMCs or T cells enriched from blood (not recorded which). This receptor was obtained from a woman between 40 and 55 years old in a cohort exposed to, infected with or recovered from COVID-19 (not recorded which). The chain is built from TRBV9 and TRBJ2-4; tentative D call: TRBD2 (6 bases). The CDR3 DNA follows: TGTGCCAGCAGCCCAACCGGGACTAAAAACATTCAGTACTTC. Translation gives CASSPTGTKNIQYF.